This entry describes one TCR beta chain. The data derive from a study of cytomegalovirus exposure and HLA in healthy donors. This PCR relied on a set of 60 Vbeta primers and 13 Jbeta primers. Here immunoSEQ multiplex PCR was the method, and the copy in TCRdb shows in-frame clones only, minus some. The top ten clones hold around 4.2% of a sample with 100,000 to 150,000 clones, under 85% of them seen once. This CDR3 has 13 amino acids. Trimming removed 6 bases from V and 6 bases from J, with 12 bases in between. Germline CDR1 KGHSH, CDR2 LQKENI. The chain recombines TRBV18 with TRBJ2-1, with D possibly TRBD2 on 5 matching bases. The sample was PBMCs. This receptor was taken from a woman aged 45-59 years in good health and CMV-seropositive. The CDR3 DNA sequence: TGTGCCAGCTCCGAGGGATCTGGCAATGAGCAGTTCTTC. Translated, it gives CASSEGSGNEQFF.